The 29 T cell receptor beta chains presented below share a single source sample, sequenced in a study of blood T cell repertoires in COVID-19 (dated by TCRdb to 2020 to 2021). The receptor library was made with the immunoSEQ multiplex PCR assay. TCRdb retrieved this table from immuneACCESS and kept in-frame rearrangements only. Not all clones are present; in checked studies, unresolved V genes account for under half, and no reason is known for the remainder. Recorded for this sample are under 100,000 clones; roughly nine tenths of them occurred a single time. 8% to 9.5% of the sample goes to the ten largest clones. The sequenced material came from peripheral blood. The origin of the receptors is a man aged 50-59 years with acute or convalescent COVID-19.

The CDR3 nucleotides read TGTGCCATCAGTGAGTCCAGGGTGGGGACCGGGGAGCTGTTTTTT. It translates to CAISESRVGTGELFF. V and J are TRBV10-3 and TRBJ2-2; D perhaps matches TRBD1 (5 bases). The germline gives CDR1 ENHRY, CDR2 SYGVKD. Trimming removed 0 bases at V and 5 bases at J, with 10 bases between. CDR3 length equals 15 residues.

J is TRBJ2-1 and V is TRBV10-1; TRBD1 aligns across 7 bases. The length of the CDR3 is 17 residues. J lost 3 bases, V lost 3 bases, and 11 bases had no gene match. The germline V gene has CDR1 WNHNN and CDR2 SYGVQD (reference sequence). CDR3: CASSEPLDRANYNEQFF. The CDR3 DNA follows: TGCGCCAGCAGTGAACCCCTTGACAGGGCTAACTACAATGAGCAGTTCTTC.

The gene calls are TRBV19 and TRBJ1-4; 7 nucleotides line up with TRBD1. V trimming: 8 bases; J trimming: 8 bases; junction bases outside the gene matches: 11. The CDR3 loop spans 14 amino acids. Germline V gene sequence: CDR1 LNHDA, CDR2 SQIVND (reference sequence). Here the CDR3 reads CASWDSHPGEKLFF. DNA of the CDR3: TGTGCCAGTTGGGACAGCCATCCGGGAGAAAAACTGTTTTTT.

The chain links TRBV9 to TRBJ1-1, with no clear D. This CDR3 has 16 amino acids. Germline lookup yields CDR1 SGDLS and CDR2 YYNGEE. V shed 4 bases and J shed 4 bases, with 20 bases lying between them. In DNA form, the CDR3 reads TGTGCCAGCAGCCCCCAGTGGCAGCGGAGTAGCACTGAAGCTTTCTTT. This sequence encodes CASSPQWQRSSTEAFF. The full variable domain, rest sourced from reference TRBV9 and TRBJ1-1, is DSGVTQTPKHLITATGQRVTLRCSPRSGDLSVYWYQQSLDQGLQFLIQYYNGEERAKGNILERFSAQQFPDLHSELNLSSLELGDSALYFCASSPQWQRSSTEAFFGQGTRLTVV.

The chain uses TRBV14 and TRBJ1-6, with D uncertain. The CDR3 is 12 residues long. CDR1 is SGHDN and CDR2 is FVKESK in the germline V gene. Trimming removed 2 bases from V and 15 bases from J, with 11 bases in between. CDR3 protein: CASSQMLSVLHF. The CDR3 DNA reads TGTGCCAGCAGCCAAATGTTATCGGTCCTCCACTTT. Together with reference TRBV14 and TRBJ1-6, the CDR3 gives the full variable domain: EAGVTQFPSHSVIEKGQTVTLRCDPISGHDNLYWYRRVMGKEIKFLLHFVKESKQDESGMPNNRFLAERTGGTYSTLKVQPAELEDSGVYFCASSQMLSVLHFGNGTRLTVT.

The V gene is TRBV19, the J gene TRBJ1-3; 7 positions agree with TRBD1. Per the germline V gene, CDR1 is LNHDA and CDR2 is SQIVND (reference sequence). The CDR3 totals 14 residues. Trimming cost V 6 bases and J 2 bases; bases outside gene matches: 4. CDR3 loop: CASRTDRTGNTIYF. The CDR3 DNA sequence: TGTGCCAGTAGGACGGACAGGACTGGAAACACCATATATTTT.

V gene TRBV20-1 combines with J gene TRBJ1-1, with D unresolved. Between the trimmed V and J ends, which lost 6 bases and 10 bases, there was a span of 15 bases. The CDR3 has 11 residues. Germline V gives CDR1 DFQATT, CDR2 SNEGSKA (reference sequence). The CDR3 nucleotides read TGCAGTGCCGTTCCCCGGGAGGTAGCTTTCTTT. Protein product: CSAVPREVAFF.

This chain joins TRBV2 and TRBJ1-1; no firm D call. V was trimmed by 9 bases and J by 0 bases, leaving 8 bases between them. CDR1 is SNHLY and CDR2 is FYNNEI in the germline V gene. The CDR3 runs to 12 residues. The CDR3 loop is CASEMMNTEAFF. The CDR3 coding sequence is TGTGCCAGTGAGATGATGAACACTGAAGCTTTCTTT.

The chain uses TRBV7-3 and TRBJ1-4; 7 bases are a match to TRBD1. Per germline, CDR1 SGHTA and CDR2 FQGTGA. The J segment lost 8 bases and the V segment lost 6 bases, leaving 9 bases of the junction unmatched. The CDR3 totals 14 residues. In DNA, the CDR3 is TGTGCCAGCAGAATGACAGGGTTAGAGGAAAAACTGTTTTTT. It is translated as CASRMTGLEEKLFF.

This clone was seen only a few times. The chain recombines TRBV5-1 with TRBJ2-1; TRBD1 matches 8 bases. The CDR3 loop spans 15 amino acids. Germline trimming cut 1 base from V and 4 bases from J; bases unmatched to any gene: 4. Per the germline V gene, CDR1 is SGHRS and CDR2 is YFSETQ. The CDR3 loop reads CASSLHTGGYNEQFF. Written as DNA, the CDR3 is TGCGCCAGCAGCTTGCACACAGGGGGATACAATGAGCAGTTCTTC.

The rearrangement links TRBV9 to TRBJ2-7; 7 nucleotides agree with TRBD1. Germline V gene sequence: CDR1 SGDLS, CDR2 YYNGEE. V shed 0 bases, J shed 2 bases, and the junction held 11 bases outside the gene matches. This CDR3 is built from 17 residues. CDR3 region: CASSVGGGTAVPYEQYF. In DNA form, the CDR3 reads TGTGCCAGCAGCGTAGGGGGTGGGACAGCGGTTCCCTACGAGCAGTACTTC.

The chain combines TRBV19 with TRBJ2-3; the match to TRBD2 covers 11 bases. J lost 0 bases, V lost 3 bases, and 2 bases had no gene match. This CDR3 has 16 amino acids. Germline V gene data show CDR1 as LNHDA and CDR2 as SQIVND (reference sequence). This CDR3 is CASSMGLAVSTDTQYF. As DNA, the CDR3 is TGTGCCAGTAGTATGGGACTAGCGGTGAGCACAGATACGCAGTATTTT.

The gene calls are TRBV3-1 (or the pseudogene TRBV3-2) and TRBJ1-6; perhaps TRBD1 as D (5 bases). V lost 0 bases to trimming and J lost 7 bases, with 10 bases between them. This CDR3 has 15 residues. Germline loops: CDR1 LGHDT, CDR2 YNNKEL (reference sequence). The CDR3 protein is CASSQDHAGNSPLHF. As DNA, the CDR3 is TGTGCCAGCAGCCAAGATCATGCAGGGAATTCACCCCTCCACTTT.

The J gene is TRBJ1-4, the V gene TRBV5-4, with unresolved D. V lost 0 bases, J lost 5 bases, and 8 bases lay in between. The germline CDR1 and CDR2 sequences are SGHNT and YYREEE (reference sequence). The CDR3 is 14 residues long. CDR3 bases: TGTGCCAGCAGCTTGGGCCAACTGAATGAAAAACTGTTTTTT. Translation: CASSLGQLNEKLFF. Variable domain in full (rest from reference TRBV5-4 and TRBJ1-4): ETGVTQSPTHLIKTRGQQVTLRCSSQSGHNTVSWYQQALGQGPQFIFQYYREEENGRGNFPPRFSGLQFPNYSSELNVNALELDDSALYLCASSLGQLNEKLFFGSGTQLSVL.

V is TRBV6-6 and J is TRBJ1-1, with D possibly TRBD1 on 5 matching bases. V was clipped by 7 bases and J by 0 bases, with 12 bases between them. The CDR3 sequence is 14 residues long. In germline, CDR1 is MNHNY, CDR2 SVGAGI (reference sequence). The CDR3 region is CASIRGALNTEAFF. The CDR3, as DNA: TGTGCCAGCATTCGAGGGGCGTTGAACACTGAAGCTTTCTTT.

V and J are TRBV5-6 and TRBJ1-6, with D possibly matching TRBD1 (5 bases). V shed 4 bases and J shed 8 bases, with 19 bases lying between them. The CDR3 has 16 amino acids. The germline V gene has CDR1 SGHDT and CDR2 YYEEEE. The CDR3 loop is CASSRGLLGGDSPLHF. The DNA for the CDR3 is TGTGCCAGCAGCCGTGGGCTACTAGGAGGGGATTCACCCCTCCACTTT.

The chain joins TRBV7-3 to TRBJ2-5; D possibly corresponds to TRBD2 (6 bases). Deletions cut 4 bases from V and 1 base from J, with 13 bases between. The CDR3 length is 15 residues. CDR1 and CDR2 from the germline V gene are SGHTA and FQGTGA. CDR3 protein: CASSSPRGVQETQYF. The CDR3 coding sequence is TGTGCCAGCAGCTCGCCGCGGGGAGTCCAAGAGACCCAGTACTTC.

CDR3 nucleotide sequence: TGTGCCAGCAGCGTAGCCCCCTCTAGGAATGGCTACACCTTC. The encoded protein is CASSVAPSRNGYTF. The gene calls are TRBV9 and TRBJ1-2; D gene uncertain. The germline V gene encodes CDR1 SGDLS and CDR2 YYNGEE. CDR3 length equals 14 residues. Trimming stripped 0 bases from V and 6 bases from J, with 12 bases between.

The CDR3 bases are TGTGCCAGCAGCGCGACCCCACTAGCGGGGGTTGAGCAGTACTTC. It specifies CASSATPLAGVEQYF. The rearrangement uses TRBV9 and TRBJ2-7, with 11 bases that match TRBD2. This CDR3 spans 15 amino acids. The junction had 9 bases not matched to a gene; V was cut back by 3 bases and J by 7 bases. Per germline, CDR1 SGDLS and CDR2 YYNGEE. Full variable domain (rest looked up from reference TRBV9 and TRBJ2-7): DSGVTQTPKHLITATGQRVTLRCSPRSGDLSVYWYQQSLDQGLQFLIQYYNGEERAKGNILERFSAQQFPDLHSELNLSSLELGDSALYFCASSATPLAGVEQYFGPGTRLTVT.

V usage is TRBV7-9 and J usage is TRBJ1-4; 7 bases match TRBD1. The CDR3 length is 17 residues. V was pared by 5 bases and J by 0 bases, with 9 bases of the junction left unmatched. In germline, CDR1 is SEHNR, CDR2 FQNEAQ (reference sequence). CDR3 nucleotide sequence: TGTGCCAGCAGCCACCGGGACAGAACTGCAACTAATGAAAAACTGTTTTTT. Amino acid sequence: CASSHRDRTATNEKLFF.

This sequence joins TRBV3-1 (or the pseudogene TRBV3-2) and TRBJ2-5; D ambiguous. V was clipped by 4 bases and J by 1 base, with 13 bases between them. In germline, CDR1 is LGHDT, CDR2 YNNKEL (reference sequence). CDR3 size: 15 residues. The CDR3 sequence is CASSPLFAFQETQYF. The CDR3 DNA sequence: TGTGCCAGCAGCCCACTCTTCGCGTTCCAAGAGACCCAGTACTTC.

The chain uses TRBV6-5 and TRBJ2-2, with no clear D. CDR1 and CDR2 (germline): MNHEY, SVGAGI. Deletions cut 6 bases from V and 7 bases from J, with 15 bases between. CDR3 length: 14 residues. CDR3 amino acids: CASSLGETLGELFF. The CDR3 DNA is TGTGCCAGCAGCCTAGGAGAGACCCTCGGGGAGCTGTTTTTT.

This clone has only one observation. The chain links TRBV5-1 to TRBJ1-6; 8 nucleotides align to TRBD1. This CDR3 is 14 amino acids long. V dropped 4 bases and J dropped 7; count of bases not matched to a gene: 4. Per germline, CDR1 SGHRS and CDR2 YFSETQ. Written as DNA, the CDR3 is TGCGCCAGCAGCCCTACAGGGGGGAATTCACCCCTCCACTTT. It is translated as CASSPTGGNSPLHF.

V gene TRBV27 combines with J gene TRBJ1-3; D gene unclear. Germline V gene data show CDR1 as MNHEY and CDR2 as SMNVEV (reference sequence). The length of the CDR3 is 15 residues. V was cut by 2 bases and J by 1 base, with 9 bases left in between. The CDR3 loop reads CASSLNGVSGNTIYF. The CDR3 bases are TGTGCCAGCAGTTTAAACGGGGTTTCTGGAAACACCATATATTTT.

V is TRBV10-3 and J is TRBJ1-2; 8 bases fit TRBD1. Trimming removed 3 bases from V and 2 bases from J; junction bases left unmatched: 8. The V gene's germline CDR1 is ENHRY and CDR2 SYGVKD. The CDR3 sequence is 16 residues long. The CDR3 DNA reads TGTGCCATCAGTGACCCGCGACAGGGGATGAACTATGGCTACACCTTC. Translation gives CAISDPRQGMNYGYTF.

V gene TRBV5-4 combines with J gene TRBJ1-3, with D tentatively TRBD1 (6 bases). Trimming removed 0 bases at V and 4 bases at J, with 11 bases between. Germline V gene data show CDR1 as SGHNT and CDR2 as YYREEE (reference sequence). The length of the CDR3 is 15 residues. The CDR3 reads CASSLGRGTGNTIYF. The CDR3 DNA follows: TGTGCCAGCAGCTTGGGCAGGGGAACGGGAAACACCATATATTTT.

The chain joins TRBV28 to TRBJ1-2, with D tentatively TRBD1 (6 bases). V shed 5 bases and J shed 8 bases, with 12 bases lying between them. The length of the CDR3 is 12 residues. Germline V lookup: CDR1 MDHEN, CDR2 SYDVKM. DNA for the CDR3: TGTGCCAGCAGTCCCGACAGGTACGGCTACACCTTC. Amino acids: CASSPDRYGYTF.

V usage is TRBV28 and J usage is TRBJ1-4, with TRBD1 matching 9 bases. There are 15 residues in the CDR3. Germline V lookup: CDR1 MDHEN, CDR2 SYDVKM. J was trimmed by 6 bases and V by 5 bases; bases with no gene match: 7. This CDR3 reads CASSALQGAHEKLFF. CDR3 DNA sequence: TGTGCCAGCAGTGCACTACAGGGGGCGCATGAAAAACTGTTTTTT.

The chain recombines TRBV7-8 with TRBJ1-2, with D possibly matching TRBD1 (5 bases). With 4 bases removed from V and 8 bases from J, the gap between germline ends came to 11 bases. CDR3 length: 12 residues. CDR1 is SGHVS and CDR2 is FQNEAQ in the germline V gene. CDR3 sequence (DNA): TGTGCCAGCAGCTGGGACTGGGGGGGCTACACCTTC. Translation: CASSWDWGGYTF.